These 14 T cell receptor beta chains share one sample of origin, sequenced in a study of OX40 agonist ivuxolimab in advanced cancers. The method was immunoSEQ multiplex PCR; TCRdb's version includes in-frame clones alone and lacks a portion of them. The sample lists over 13,000 clones; about 75% were seen once. Material: CD4+ or CD8+ T cells sorted from blood, obtained in a trial of the OX40 agonist ivuxolimab. These receptors originate from an adult with an advanced solid tumor such as melanoma, head and neck, liver or kidney cancer.

This sequence joins TRBV6-1 and TRBJ2-7, with 7 positions matching TRBD1. The J segment lost 7 bases and the V segment lost 6 bases, leaving 9 bases of the junction unmatched. CDR1 and CDR2 from the germline V gene are MNHNS and SASEGT. This CDR3 spans 13 amino acids. The chain's CDR3 is CASSATGPGEQYF. CDR3 DNA sequence: TGTGCCAGCAGCGCGACAGGGCCAGGGGAGCAGTACTTC.

This chain connects TRBV4-1 to TRBJ2-5; 12 nucleotides line up with TRBD2. Germline CDR1 MGHRA, CDR2 YSYEKL. V gave up 3 bases and J gave up 7 bases; unmatched junction bases: 9. This CDR3 contains 16 residues. The CDR3 is CASSQDKTSGSGTQYF. CDR3 sequence (DNA): TGCGCCAGCAGCCAGGACAAGACTAGCGGGAGTGGGACCCAGTACTTC.

The gene calls are TRBV27 and TRBJ2-7; no clear D gene. Between the trimmed V and J ends, which lost 2 bases and 4 bases, there was a span of 9 bases. This CDR3 contains 13 residues. From germline, CDR1 is MNHEY and CDR2 SMNVEV (reference sequence). The CDR3 reads CASSLNSQYEQYF. In DNA form, the CDR3 reads TGTGCCAGCAGTTTAAACTCGCAGTACGAGCAGTACTTC.

The chain links TRBV29-1 to TRBJ2-1; 7 bases agree with TRBD2. V was clipped by 8 bases and J by 4 bases; unmatched bases: 8. Germline CDR1 reads SQVTM; CDR2 reads ANQGSEA. The CDR3 has 13 amino acids. The CDR3 protein is CSTSGGDYNEQFF. The CDR3 bases are TGCAGCACCAGTGGGGGGGATTACAATGAGCAGTTCTTC.

This rearrangement joins TRBV7-9 to TRBJ2-7; D might be TRBD2 (5 bases). Trimming took off 1 base at V and 1 base at J, with 11 bases between the two ends. Germline V gives CDR1 SEHNR, CDR2 FQNEAQ (reference sequence). This CDR3 spans 15 amino acids. The CDR3 loop reads CASSLGPGKSYEQYF. DNA of the CDR3: TGTGCCAGCAGCTTAGGGCCGGGGAAATCCTACGAGCAGTACTTC.

This clone was seen a few times. The V and J genes are TRBV7-8 and TRBJ2-5; D call uncertain. Deletions cut 4 bases from V and 1 base from J, with 1 base between. CDR1 is SGHVS and CDR2 is FQNEAQ in the germline V gene. The CDR3 contains 11 residues. The CDR3 DNA follows: TGTGCCAGCAGCTCCCAAGAGACCCAGTACTTC. Residues: CASSSQETQYF.

The rearrangement links TRBV7-9 to TRBJ1-2, with 9 nucleotides matching TRBD1. The CDR3 loop spans 15 amino acids. V gave up 5 bases and J gave up 5 bases; unmatched junction bases: 9. Germline assignment: CDR1 SEHNR and CDR2 FQNEAQ (reference sequence). CDR3 sequence: CASSPPSGTGYGYTF. The CDR3 DNA sequence: TGTGCCAGCAGCCCCCCGTCCGGGACAGGGTATGGCTACACCTTC.

The J gene is TRBJ1-1, the V gene TRBV5-1; a possible D gene is TRBD1 (5 bases). Between the trimmed V and J ends, which lost 2 bases and 6 bases, there was a span of 11 bases. The germline V gene encodes CDR1 SGHRS and CDR2 YFSETQ. The CDR3 runs 13 residues. The CDR3 DNA follows: TGCGCCAGCAGCTTACAGGAAACGGCTGAAGCTTTCTTT. Its translation is CASSLQETAEAFF.

The chain couples TRBV19 to TRBJ2-1; a possible D gene is TRBD1 (6 bases). Trimming removed 7 bases from V and 4 bases from J, with 14 bases in between. The CDR3 extends over 14 amino acids. CDR1 and CDR2 from the germline V gene are LNHDA and SQIVND (reference sequence). The chain's CDR3 is CASKPGESYNEQFF. The CDR3 DNA reads as TGTGCCAGTAAGCCAGGGGAAAGTTACAATGAGCAGTTCTTC.

This chain joins TRBV15 and TRBJ2-1; 7 positions match TRBD2. Germline V gene sequence: CDR1 LNHNV, CDR2 YYDKDF (reference sequence). Losses at the gene ends were 1 base for V and 3 bases for J; bases not matched to a gene: 3. CDR3 length: 15 residues. Here the CDR3 reads CATSRGSGFYNEQFF. In DNA, the CDR3 is TGTGCCACCAGCAGAGGTAGCGGGTTCTACAATGAGCAGTTCTTC.

V and J are TRBV28 and TRBJ2-2; D gene unclear. Trimming stripped 10 bases from V and 8 bases from J, with 8 bases between. Germline assignment: CDR1 MDHEN and CDR2 SYDVKM. CDR3 length: 10 amino acids. The CDR3 bases are TGTGCCACCTTTTGGGGGGAGCTGTTTTTT. It codes for CATFWGELFF.

The chain is built from TRBV10-3 and TRBJ2-1; 12 nucleotides line up with TRBD2. Germline CDR1 is ENHRY and CDR2 is SYGVKD. J lost 8 bases, V lost 6 bases, and 8 bases had no gene match. The CDR3 runs 15 residues. The CDR3 DNA is TGTGCCATCAGGCGACTAGCGGGAGTAGAGGATGAGCAGTTCTTC. Protein sequence: CAIRRLAGVEDEQFF.

A few counts support this clone. The chain is built from TRBV4-2 and TRBJ2-2; 10 bases fit TRBD2. J was trimmed by 7 bases and V by 1 base; bases with no gene match: 6. Germline V gives CDR1 LGHNA, CDR2 YNFKEQ. This CDR3 region has 16 residues. The CDR3 region has the DNA TGTGCCAGCAGCCAAGTGGCTAGCGGGAGTTTCGGGGAGCTGTTTTTT. Amino acids: CASSQVASGSFGELFF.

This clone was recorded only once. The V gene is TRBV30, the J gene TRBJ1-2, with D possibly being TRBD1 (5 bases). CDR1 is GTSNPN, CDR2 SVGIG, per germline (reference sequence). CDR3 length: 14 amino acids. Trimming took 1 base from V and 6 from J, leaving 15 bases between them. CDR3 sequence reads: CAWSEGRGAHGYTF. As DNA, the CDR3 is TGTGCCTGGAGTGAAGGACGGGGCGCCCATGGCTACACCTTC.